Following are 17 T cell receptor beta chains from one sample sequenced in a study of blood T cells in healthy people across ages. PCR was performed a second time for about 6 to 12 cycles using a sample-barcoded 5' primer and a J-beta primer mix. A single record per CDR3 protein comes from TCRdb applying MiXCR to the 5' RACE reads. This sample has around 1,900,000 distinct CDR3 sequences, with 30% to 40% found just once. Sequencing was done on a sample of blood. These receptors were collected from a human donor in good health.

About this clonotype itself: Sequence at one end of the junction differs from germline and may be a read error. The chain couples TRBV18 to TRBJ1-4, with TRBD1 identical over 7 bases. The CDR3 is 15 residues long. CDR1 is KGHSH, CDR2 LQKENI, per germline. CDR3 coding DNA: TGTGCCAGCTCATTGGCGGGACAGAGTAATGAAAAACTGTTGTTT. Translating it yields CASSLAGQSNEKLLF. Variable domain in full (rest from reference TRBV18 and TRBJ1-4): NAGVMQNPRHLVRRRGQEARLRCSPMKGHSHVYWYRQLPEEGLKFMVYLQKENIIDESGMPKERFSAEFPKEGPSILRIQQVVRGDSAAYFCASSLAGQSNEKLLFGSGTQLSVL.

J is TRBJ2-7 and V is TRBV12-3 or TRBV12-4, with 8 bases aligning to TRBD1. CDR3 length equals 15 residues. V was pared by 3 bases and J by 0 bases, with 4 bases of the junction left unmatched. Here the CDR3 reads CASSFRDRSSYEQYF. The CDR3 DNA sequence: TGTGCCAGCAGTTTCCGGGACAGGAGCTCCTACGAGCAGTACTTC.

V is TRBV18 and J is TRBJ1-1, with TRBD1 identical over 7 bases. Germline-derived CDR1 and CDR2 are KGHSH and LQKENI. CDR3 length: 16 amino acids. Trimming took 3 bases from V and 4 from J; bases not matched to a gene: 11. As DNA, the CDR3 is TGTGCCAGCTCACCGGGACAGCTTGAAGGGGGCACTGAAGCTTTCTTT. The encoded protein is CASSPGQLEGGTEAFF.

This clonotype was seen only a few times. This chain connects TRBV12-3 or TRBV12-4 to TRBJ1-2; D is unresolved. Deletions cut 2 bases from V and 4 bases from J, with 11 bases between. The CDR3 consists of 14 residues. This CDR3 is CASSLSYGRYGYTF. CDR3 nucleotide sequence: TGTGCCAGCAGTTTATCCTACGGACGCTATGGCTACACCTTC.

V usage is TRBV12-5 and J usage is TRBJ1-5; D unresolved. In germline, CDR1 is LGHNT, CDR2 FRNRAP. Deletions cut 0 bases from V and 9 bases from J, with 9 bases between. CDR3 length: 13 amino acids. CDR3 protein: CASGLVRGRPQHF. CDR3 sequence (DNA): TGTGCTAGTGGTTTGGTGAGAGGACGGCCCCAGCATTTT.

The CDR3 reads CASSYSVGVVEAFF. Here the CDR3 DNA reads TGTGCCAGCAGTTACTCAGTCGGGGTCGTTGAAGCTTTCTTT. The gene calls are TRBV6-5 and TRBJ1-1; D remains unclear. The germline V gene encodes CDR1 MNHEY and CDR2 SVGAGI. This CDR3 is 14 amino acids long. The V end was cut by 0 bases, the J end by 7 bases, with 12 bases between.

This clonotype was seen only once. The V and J genes are TRBV28 and TRBJ2-2; no clear D gene. The ends were cut back, 3 bases at V and 3 bases at J, with 11 bases in the middle. Germline values: CDR1 MDHEN, CDR2 SYDVKM. This CDR3 spans 15 amino acids. CDR3: CASSFHFSDTGELFF. The CDR3, as DNA: TGTGCCAGCAGTTTTCATTTCTCGGACACCGGGGAGCTGTTTTTT.

This sequence joins TRBV29-1 and TRBJ2-1; 7 nucleotides line up with TRBD1. Judging by the DNA end, TRBJ2-7 fits better; the J call may be wrong. The CDR3 is made up of 13 amino acids. Per the germline V gene, CDR1 is SQVTM and CDR2 is ANQGSEA. The CDR3 DNA reads as TGCAGCGTTGGATTGGTAGGGGGCGACGAGCAGTACTTC. Encoded protein: CSVGLVGGDEQYF.

The sample holds a few counts of this clonotype. V is TRBV18 and J is TRBJ2-3; D remains unclear. V dropped 3 bases and J dropped 5 bases, with 9 bases sitting between them. This CDR3 spans 13 amino acids. CDR1 is KGHSH, CDR2 LQKENI, per germline. The CDR3 DNA reads TGTGCCAGCTCACCCAATATTATAGATACGCAGTATTTT. It is translated as CASSPNIIDTQYF. Together with reference TRBV18 and TRBJ2-3, the CDR3 gives the full variable domain: NAGVMQNPRHLVRRRGQEARLRCSPMKGHSHVYWYRQLPEEGLKFMVYLQKENIIDESGMPKERFSAEFPKEGPSILRIQQVVRGDSAAYFCASSPNIIDTQYFGPGTRLTVL.

This clonotype was seen many times. One end of the junction varies from germline; a read error may be responsible. The chain uses TRBV20-1 and TRBJ1-5; D unresolved. The germline V gene has CDR1 DFQATT and CDR2 SNEGSKA (reference sequence). This CDR3 is built from 12 residues. The CDR3 sequence: CSASLGKQPQHF. The CDR3 DNA follows: TGCAGTGCCTCCCTCGGCAAACAGCCCCAGCATTTT.

V is TRBV5-6 and J is TRBJ2-5; 13 bases line up with TRBD2. There are 16 residues in the CDR3. Germline assignment: CDR1 SGHDT and CDR2 YYEEEE. The V and J ends lost 2 bases and 7 bases, in that order; junction bases with no gene match: 8. CDR3 nucleotide sequence: TGTGCCAGCAGCTTAGGACTAGCGGGAGTCGGGGTGACCCAGTACTTC. Encoded protein: CASSLGLAGVGVTQYF.

V is TRBV15 and J is TRBJ1-5, with 7 positions matching TRBD1. Per the germline V gene, CDR1 is LNHNV and CDR2 is YYDKDF (reference sequence). V trimming: 3 bases; J trimming: 5 bases; junction bases outside the gene matches: 4. This CDR3 contains 14 residues. CDR3 DNA: TGTGCCACCAGCAGCGGGACAGAAGATCAGCCCCAGCATTTT. This encodes CATSSGTEDQPQHF.

The chain combines TRBV7-9 with TRBJ2-4; no reliable D call. The closer fit of TRBJ2-7 to the DNA end suggests the J call may be wrong. This CDR3 has 12 residues. Germline CDR1 is SEHNR and CDR2 is FQNEAQ (reference sequence). CDR3 nucleotides: TGTGCCAGCAGCTTAGATTGGGTCGAGCAGTACTTC. Protein: CASSLDWVEQYF.

The J gene is TRBJ2-5, the V gene TRBV12-3 or TRBV12-4, with D unclear. Trimming left V 6 bases short and J 2 bases short, with 13 bases between. There are 14 residues in the CDR3. DNA of the CDR3: TGTGCCAGCAGCCCGGTTTACTCTCAAGAGACCCAGTACTTC. Its translation: CASSPVYSQETQYF.

This rearrangement joins TRBV7-2 to TRBJ1-2, with 7 bases that match TRBD1. Per the germline V gene, CDR1 is SGHTA and CDR2 is FQGNSA. The CDR3 covers 19 residues. The V segment lost 4 bases and the J segment 0 bases; nucleotides outside the gene matches: 17. DNA for the CDR3: TGTGCCAGCAGCTGGTCCGCCGGGACAGATACAACATCTAACTATGGCTACACCTTC. Translated, it gives CASSWSAGTDTTSNYGYTF.

The chain combines TRBV29-1 with TRBJ1-2, with unresolved D. The germline V gene has CDR1 SQVTM and CDR2 ANQGSEA. Trimming took off 5 bases at V and 3 bases at J, with 16 bases between the two ends. This CDR3 spans 14 amino acids. CDR3 sequence (DNA): TGCAGCGTTAAACATAAACCAAGGGACTATGGCTACACCTTC. It yields the protein CSVKHKPRDYGYTF.

The chain has TRBV4-2 and TRBJ1-4; D uncertain. Trimming shortened V by 4 bases and J by 5 bases, and 8 bases separated the two germline ends. This CDR3 comprises 13 residues. Germline-derived CDR1 and CDR2 are LGHNA and YNFKEQ. The CDR3 bases are TGTGCCAGCAGCCCTTACAGCAATGAAAAACTGTTTTTT. Its translation: CASSPYSNEKLFF.